This T cell receptor (beta chain) was sequenced during a study of identical twins. Each CDR3 protein is one row after TCRdb ran MiXCR on the 5' RACE reads. Here the sample spans roughly 690,000 distinct CDR3 sequences, roughly 6.2% being singletons. Only a few counts were recorded for this clonotype. V was shortened by 3 bases and J by 4 bases, with 16 bases between the two germline ends. This CDR3 contains 16 residues. Germline CDR1 MNHEY, CDR2 SMNVEV (reference sequence). The receptor was derived from a man aged 18-30 years in good health. The source material was naive T cells sorted from blood. The V call is TRBV27, the J call TRBJ2-1; tentatively, D is TRBD2 (6 bases). This CDR3 reads CASSFPGPGGYNEQFF. The CDR3 DNA sequence: TGTGCCAGCAGTTTCCCTGGACCCGGGGGATACAATGAGCAGTTCTTC.